This entry lists 32 T cell receptor beta chains sequenced from one sample in a study of blood T cell repertoires in COVID-19 (dated by TCRdb to 2019 to 2021). The library was prepared using the immunoSEQ multiplex PCR assay. TCRdb mirrors the immuneACCESS table, restricted to in-frame sequences. Some clones are absent from its copies; in checked studies, under half trace to an unresolved V gene, and the reason for the others is unknown. The sample yields about 23,000 clones; 86% were counted once. The ten largest clonotypes hold roughly 18% of the sample. The sequenced sample consisted of peripheral blood. Source of these receptors: a woman of 80 years or more with acute or convalescent COVID-19.

This chain connects TRBV2 to TRBJ2-3, with D possibly being TRBD1 (5 bases). Germline V gene data show CDR1 as SNHLY and CDR2 as FYNNEI. This CDR3 has 13 amino acids. V dropped 8 bases and J dropped 7 bases, with 16 bases sitting between them. The DNA of the CDR3 is TGTGCCAGCCTCAGGGATCTTAGGCATACGCAGTATTTT. It is translated as CASLRDLRHTQYF.

This chain links TRBV27 with TRBJ2-3, with TRBD1 matching 10 bases. Germline CDR1 and CDR2: MNHEY and SMNVEV (reference sequence). V was clipped by 5 bases and J by 4 bases; unmatched bases: 9. The CDR3 loop spans 16 amino acids. CDR3 amino acids: CASSRRGQGRPDTQYF. CDR3 nucleotides: TGTGCCAGCAGTCGCCGGGGACAGGGGCGCCCAGATACGCAGTATTTT.

The chain employs TRBV7-9 and TRBJ2-1; TRBD2 might be the D (5 bases). Germline values: CDR1 SEHNR, CDR2 FQNEAQ (reference sequence). This CDR3 spans 17 amino acids. V lost 2 bases and J lost 8, with 22 bases in between. CDR3 nucleotides: TGTGCCAGCAGCTTAATGGCTGGCGGGCATCTTGGGGATGAGCAGTTCTTC. Translation: CASSLMAGGHLGDEQFF.

The chain recombines TRBV9 with TRBJ2-7; TRBD2 matches at 10 bases. The V segment lost 3 bases and the J segment 4 bases; nucleotides outside the gene matches: 16. The CDR3 runs 18 residues. Per the germline V gene, CDR1 is SGDLS and CDR2 is YYNGEE. The CDR3 loop is CASSATGLSGRAGYEQYF. The CDR3 nucleotides are TGTGCCAGCAGCGCCACCGGATTGAGCGGGAGGGCCGGATACGAGCAGTACTTC.

The gene calls are TRBV5-1 and TRBJ1-5, with TRBD1 identical over 7 bases. The length of the CDR3 is 15 residues. V trimming: 4 bases; J trimming: 2 bases; junction bases outside the gene matches: 6. CDR1 and CDR2 from the germline V gene are SGHRS and YFSETQ. CDR3 nucleotide sequence: TGCGCCAGCAGCCCGGGACAGAGGGGCAATCAGCCCCAGCATTTT. Translating it yields CASSPGQRGNQPQHF.

The chain uses TRBV2 and TRBJ2-5, with TRBD2 matching 8 bases. The CDR3 extends over 14 amino acids. Germline V gene lookup returns CDR1 SNHLY and CDR2 FYNNEI. V gave up 4 bases and J gave up 4 bases; unmatched junction bases: 5. The CDR3 is CASSGTSGGETQYF. CDR3 in DNA: TGTGCCAGCAGTGGAACTAGCGGTGGAGAGACCCAGTACTTC.

Only a few counts were recorded for this clone. This rearrangement joins TRBV2 to TRBJ1-4, with D maybe TRBD1 (5 bases). The CDR3 is 17 amino acids. The V end was cut by 4 bases, the J end by 8 bases, with 23 bases between. Germline assignment: CDR1 SNHLY and CDR2 FYNNEI. The CDR3 nucleotides read TGTGCCAGCAGTGCTGGTGAAGGGAGGGGAGAATCGGAAAAACTGTTTTTT. This gives the protein CASSAGEGRGESEKLFF.

The chain employs TRBV11-3 and TRBJ2-1; 8 bases agree with TRBD2. In germline, CDR1 is SGHNT, CDR2 YENEEA. V shed 0 bases and J 4 bases; nucleotides not matched to a gene: 5. The CDR3 sequence is 16 residues long. CDR3 residues: CASSLDGGGTYNEQFF. The DNA of the CDR3 is TGTGCCAGCAGCTTAGATGGCGGGGGGACATACAATGAGCAGTTCTTC.

The rearrangement links TRBV18 to TRBJ1-1, with D maybe TRBD1 (6 bases). Germline CDR1 and CDR2: KGHSH and LQKENI. The CDR3 sequence is 13 residues long. With 7 bases removed from V and 1 base from J, the gap between germline ends came to 10 bases. The CDR3 here is CASYMTGNTEAFF. CDR3 DNA: TGTGCCAGCTACATGACAGGGAACACTGAAGCTTTCTTT.

The chain uses TRBV7-2 and TRBJ2-1; TRBD2 aligns across 9 bases. The CDR3 totals 15 residues. The germline V gene encodes CDR1 SGHTA and CDR2 FQGNSA. V trimming: 4 bases; J trimming: 6 bases; junction bases outside the gene matches: 7. CDR3 coding DNA: TGTGCCAGCAGCTCAAAAGCGGGGGGCCTCAATGAGCAGTTCTTC. Amino acids: CASSSKAGGLNEQFF.

This chain links TRBV4-1 with TRBJ1-3; no definite D call. CDR1 is MGHRA and CDR2 is YSYEKL in the germline V gene. Trimming took 2 bases from V and 9 from J, leaving 11 bases between them. The CDR3 is 13 residues long. In DNA form, the CDR3 reads TGCGCCAGCAGCCAACCGGGGATAGTCACCATATATTTT. Translated, it gives CASSQPGIVTIYF.

The chain is built from TRBV5-4 and TRBJ2-2; D perhaps matches TRBD1 (5 bases). The germline CDR1 and CDR2 sequences are SGHNT and YYREEE (reference sequence). The CDR3 is made up of 12 amino acids. V dropped 6 bases and J dropped 6 bases, with 9 bases sitting between them. This chain's CDR3 is CASNRMAGELFF. CDR3 in DNA: TGTGCCAGCAACAGGATGGCCGGGGAGCTGTTTTTT.

This chain joins TRBV27 and TRBJ1-6; D not resolved. This CDR3 is 18 amino acids long. Trimming removed 3 bases from V and 0 bases from J, with 15 bases in between. The germline V gene encodes CDR1 MNHEY and CDR2 SMNVEV (reference sequence). The CDR3 loop reads CASSFSGYPSSYNSPLHF. In DNA form, the CDR3 reads TGTGCCAGCAGTTTCTCGGGGTATCCCAGCTCCTATAATTCACCCCTCCACTTT.

The chain is built from TRBV27 and TRBJ2-7, with D hard to call. V gave up 4 bases and J gave up 0 bases, with 7 bases separating them. The CDR3 is 13 amino acids. From germline, CDR1 is MNHEY and CDR2 SMNVEV (reference sequence). DNA for the CDR3: TGTGCCAGCAGTTACGGGTTCTCCTACGAGCAGTACTTC. It encodes CASSYGFSYEQYF.

The chain has TRBV27 and TRBJ1-1, with D uncertain. Germline V gene data show CDR1 as MNHEY and CDR2 as SMNVEV (reference sequence). The CDR3 extends over 13 amino acids. V lost 7 bases to trimming and J lost 0 bases, with 9 bases between them. Written as DNA, the CDR3 is TGTGCCAGCACCAGACATCTGAACACTGAAGCTTTCTTT. Translated, it gives CASTRHLNTEAFF.

The J gene is TRBJ1-5, the V gene TRBV7-9; 7 bases fit TRBD1. Trimming took 2 bases from V and 2 from J; bases not matched to a gene: 9. From germline, CDR1 is SEHNR and CDR2 FQNEAQ (reference sequence). This CDR3 has 17 residues. DNA for the CDR3: TGTGCCAGCAGCTTAAACCCCGGGACAGCCGGCAATCAGCCCCAGCATTTT. This encodes CASSLNPGTAGNQPQHF. The full variable domain, in which reference TRBV7-9 and TRBJ1-5 provide the parts outside the CDR3, is DTGVSQNPRHKITKRGQNVTFRCDPISEHNRLYWYRQTLGQGPEFLTYFQNEAQLEKSRLLSDRFSAERPKGSFSTLEIQRTEQGDSAMYLCASSLNPGTAGNQPQHFGDGTRLSIL.

The J gene is TRBJ1-2, the V gene TRBV6-6; unclear D gene. Trimming pared 7 bases from V and 8 bases from J, leaving 17 bases between. Germline V CDR1 and CDR2: MNHNY, SVGAGI (reference sequence). The CDR3 length is 13 residues. The CDR3 coding sequence is TGTGCCAGCACCATACAAGCCACTAGCGGCTACACCTTC. Translated, it gives CASTIQATSGYTF.

The chain combines TRBV6-5 with TRBJ1-2, with D hard to call. V shed 5 bases and J shed 1 base, with 11 bases lying between them. Germline V lookup: CDR1 MNHEY, CDR2 SVGAGI. This CDR3 spans 14 amino acids. DNA of the CDR3: TGTGCCAGCAGTAGCGGGTGGGGTAACTATGGCTACACCTTC. This sequence encodes CASSSGWGNYGYTF.

In this sample, this clone turned up once. One end of the junction varies from germline; a read error may be responsible. The V call is TRBV6-5, the J call TRBJ2-2; 7 bases align to TRBD1. The CDR3 is made up of 13 amino acids. Looked up from germline, CDR1 is MNHEY and CDR2 is SVGAGI. CDR3 region: CAGRTGNTGELFF. Here the CDR3 DNA reads TGTGCCGGCAGGACAGGGAACACCGGGGAGCTGTTTTTT.

The chain employs TRBV27 and TRBJ2-1; TRBD1 might be the D (6 bases). V lost 5 bases, J lost 14 bases, and 13 bases lay in between. This CDR3 spans 11 amino acids. The germline gives CDR1 MNHEY, CDR2 SMNVEV (reference sequence). CDR3 in amino acids: CASSDLRTEFF. Written as DNA, the CDR3 is TGTGCCAGCAGTGACCTCAGGACAGAGTTCTTC.

The chain employs TRBV6-1 and TRBJ2-3; D possibly corresponds to TRBD1 (5 bases). This CDR3 is built from 16 residues. CDR1 is MNHNS, CDR2 SASEGT, per germline. V was trimmed by 3 bases and J by 2 bases, leaving 15 bases between them. The CDR3 DNA reads as TGTGCCAGCAGTGACCCCAGACAGAGAATCACAGATACGCAGTATTTT. Its protein is CASSDPRQRITDTQYF.

This clone appeared once. The chain is built from TRBV10-3 and TRBJ2-3, with TRBD1 identical over 8 bases. Germline CDR1 ENHRY, CDR2 SYGVKD. The CDR3 totals 18 residues. V shed 6 bases, J shed 0 bases, and the junction held 14 bases outside the gene matches. The DNA of the CDR3 is TGTGCCATCAGGCAGGCCCTTGGACAGGGCCTGAGCACAGATACGCAGTATTTT. It is translated as CAIRQALGQGLSTDTQYF.

The rearrangement links TRBV29-1 to TRBJ1-5; D may be TRBD1 (5 bases). Trimming removed 7 bases from V and 6 bases from J, with 16 bases in between. Germline CDR1 SQVTM, CDR2 ANQGSEA. The CDR3 length is 13 residues. CDR3 in amino acids: CSAKQEPGQPQHF. As DNA, the CDR3 is TGCAGCGCAAAACAGGAACCCGGTCAGCCCCAGCATTTT.

J is TRBJ1-6 and V is TRBV6-1; TRBD1 agrees at 8 bases. The J segment lost 5 bases and the V segment lost 4 bases, leaving 13 bases of the junction unmatched. Germline CDR1 MNHNS, CDR2 SASEGT. The CDR3 length is 18 residues. CDR3 bases: TGTGCCAGCAGTGCCAGTGCTGGACAGGGTCGGAATAATTCACCCCTCCACTTT. It yields the protein CASSASAGQGRNNSPLHF.

The V and J genes are TRBV30 and TRBJ2-5, with 8 nucleotides matching TRBD1. The CDR3 consists of 13 residues. The V and J ends lost 3 bases and 4 bases, in that order; junction bases with no gene match: 4. Germline V CDR1 and CDR2: GTSNPN, SVGIG (reference sequence). The CDR3 DNA follows: TGTGCCTGGAGCCAGGGGGCCGGAGAGACCCAGTACTTC. This gives the protein CAWSQGAGETQYF.

The J gene is TRBJ1-6, the V gene TRBV30, with a weak D call TRBD1 (6 bases). This CDR3 contains 14 residues. Trimming cost V 2 bases and J 7 bases, with 12 bases left between them. Germline CDR1 is GTSNPN and CDR2 is SVGIG (reference sequence). CDR3 protein: CAWSRQAGNSPLHF. The CDR3 coding sequence is TGTGCCTGGAGTCGACAGGCTGGGAATTCACCCCTCCACTTT.

The J gene is TRBJ1-2, the V gene TRBV18; TRBD1 matches 8 bases. The V gene end was trimmed by 3 bases and the J gene end by 5 bases; junction bases not matched to a gene: 17. The CDR3 spans 18 residues. CDR1 is KGHSH, CDR2 LQKENI, per germline. The CDR3 DNA follows: TGTGCCAGCTCACCGTTCACAGGGGGTCAACAAAACCCATATGGCTACACCTTC. Residues: CASSPFTGGQQNPYGYTF.

The chain combines TRBV3-1 (or the pseudogene TRBV3-2) with TRBJ2-6; D gene ambiguous. Per germline, CDR1 LGHDT and CDR2 YNNKEL (reference sequence). This CDR3 has 15 amino acids. Between the trimmed V and J ends, which lost 1 base and 1 base, there was a span of 5 bases. The CDR3 reads CASSQVMSGANVLTF. The CDR3 coding sequence is TGTGCCAGCAGCCAAGTAATGTCTGGGGCCAACGTCCTGACTTTC.

The chain is built from TRBV5-3 and TRBJ2-7; D perhaps matches TRBD2 (6 bases). TRBV5-3 counts as an open reading frame of uncertain function. The germline V and J ends were trimmed by 6 bases and 9 bases, with 22 bases remaining between them. CDR3 length equals 14 residues. CDR3: CARNPSVPSAGQYF. For the CDR3, the DNA is TGTGCCAGAAACCCTAGCGTTCCCTCAGCGGGGCAGTACTTC.

The genes are TRBV7-9 and TRBJ2-5; 7 bases are shared with TRBD1. This CDR3 comprises 13 residues. The germline CDR1 and CDR2 sequences are SEHNR and FQNEAQ (reference sequence). Losses at the gene ends were 7 bases for V and 5 bases for J; bases not matched to a gene: 7. The CDR3 spells CASIQDRAETQYF. As DNA, the CDR3 is TGTGCCAGCATTCAAGACAGGGCGGAGACCCAGTACTTC. Complete variable domain (other parts from reference TRBV7-9 and TRBJ2-5): DTGVSQNPRHKITKRGQNVTFRCDPISEHNRLYWYRQTLGQGPEFLTYFQNEAQLEKSRLLSDRFSAERPKGSFSTLEIQRTEQGDSAMYLCASIQDRAETQYFGPGTRLLVL.

This chain links TRBV29-1 with TRBJ1-6, with D unclear. This CDR3 comprises 11 residues. V dropped 4 bases and J dropped 8 bases, with 6 bases sitting between them. Germline V gene sequence: CDR1 SQVTM, CDR2 ANQGSEA. The CDR3 spells CSVVAHSPLHF. The CDR3 DNA reads TGCAGCGTTGTGGCCCATTCACCCCTCCACTTT.

This clone counts as medium-sized (0.01 to 0.1%). The chain recombines TRBV3-1 (or the pseudogene TRBV3-2) with TRBJ2-1; D ambiguous. The germline V gene encodes CDR1 LGHDT and CDR2 YNNKEL (reference sequence). The CDR3 is made up of 15 amino acids. Trimming took 6 bases from V and 1 from J, leaving 13 bases between them. CDR3 protein: CASRPGLLSYNEQFF. CDR3 DNA sequence: TGTGCCAGCAGACCTGGGCTACTTTCCTACAATGAGCAGTTCTTC.